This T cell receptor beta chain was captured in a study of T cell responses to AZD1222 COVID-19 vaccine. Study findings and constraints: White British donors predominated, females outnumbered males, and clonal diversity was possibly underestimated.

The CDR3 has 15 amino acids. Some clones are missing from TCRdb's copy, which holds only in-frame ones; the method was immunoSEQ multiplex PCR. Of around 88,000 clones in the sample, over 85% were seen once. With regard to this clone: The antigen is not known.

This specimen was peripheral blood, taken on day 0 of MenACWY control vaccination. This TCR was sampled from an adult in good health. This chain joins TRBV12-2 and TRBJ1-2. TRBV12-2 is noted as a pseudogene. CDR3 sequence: CASRLGSRVNYGYTF. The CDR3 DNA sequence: TGTGCAAGTCGCTTAGGGAGTCGGGTTAACTATGGCTACACCTTC.